Listed below are T cell receptor beta chains from one sample, sequenced in a study of blood T cell repertoires in COVID-19. Sequencing used immunoSEQ multiplex PCR; TCRdb keeps in-frame clones, though not all of them. The data show about 200,000 clones, about 88% seen once. Sequencing input: peripheral blood. The source of these receptors is a man aged 50 to 60 with COVID-19, enrolled during active disease. Each CDR3 is given with its conserved first and last residue. The D gene is left open where the match is weak. Size is omitted from some rows. Given values are once, few, many or a class for expanded clones.

v_call	clone_size	j_call	d_call	cdr3_aa	cdr3_nt
TRBV10-3	.	TRBJ2-7	.	CATLSQGNDEQYF	TGTGCCACCCTAAGCCAGGGTAACGACGAGCAGTACTTC
TRBV19	.	TRBJ2-7	.	CASSPRDTPAYEQYF	TGTGCCAGTAGTCCCCGGGATACCCCGGCCTACGAGCAGTACTTC
TRBV7-3	.	TRBJ2-7	TRBD1	CASSLIRQGIYEQYF	TGTGCCAGCAGCTTAATCCGACAGGGAATCTACGAGCAGTACTTC
TRBV9	.	TRBJ2-5	.	CASSVGDWETQYF	TGTGCCAGCAGCGTAGGGGACTGGGAGACCCAGTACTTC
TRBV2	.	TRBJ2-2	TRBD2	CASSEAWGLAGNTGELFF	TGTGCCAGCAGTGAAGCGTGGGGACTAGCGGGGAACACCGGGGAGCTGTTTTTT
TRBV7-6	.	TRBJ2-5	.	CASSLAPDWQETQYF	TGTGCCAGCAGCTTAGCCCCCGACTGGCAAGAGACCCAGTACTTC
TRBV14	.	TRBJ2-2	.	CATHLGDSGELFF	TGTGCCACCCACTTGGGTGACAGTGGGGAGCTGTTTTTT
TRBV30	.	TRBJ1-1	TRBD1	CAWSALQGFGTEAFF	TGTGCCTGGAGTGCTCTACAGGGGTTCGGCACTGAAGCTTTCTTT
TRBV6-5	few	TRBJ1-2	.	CASSLQGLNGYTF	TGTGCCAGCAGTCTACAGGGCCTCAATGGCTACACCTTC
TRBV12-5	.	TRBJ2-3	TRBD2	CASGLPSGRAPDTQYF	TGTGCTAGTGGTTTGCCCAGCGGGAGGGCCCCAGATACGCAGTATTTT
TRBV2	.	TRBJ2-3	TRBD2	CASSDSTSGSSGTDTQYF	TGTGCCAGCAGTGATTCAACTAGCGGGAGTAGCGGCACAGATACGCAGTATTTT
TRBV11-1	.	TRBJ1-6	.	CASSSDSSSYNSPLHF	TGTGCCAGCAGCTCCGACTCGAGCTCCTATAATTCACCCCTCCACTTT
TRBV25-1	.	TRBJ2-3	TRBD2	CASSDFVSGGVGDTQYF	TGTGCCAGCAGTGATTTCGTAAGCGGGGGAGTCGGAGATACGCAGTATTTT
TRBV28	.	TRBJ2-2	TRBD1	CASSFLGTGTNTGELFF	TGTGCCAGCAGTTTTTTAGGGACAGGGACCAACACCGGGGAGCTGTTTTTT
TRBV5-6	.	TRBJ2-2	.	CASSLSDRGGTGELFF	TGTGCCAGCAGCTTGTCGGATAGGGGGGGCACCGGGGAGCTGTTTTTT
TRBV4-1	.	TRBJ2-7	TRBD2	CASSQTWASGRSGEQYF	TGCGCCAGCAGCCAAACTTGGGCTAGCGGGAGGTCGGGGGAGCAGTACTTC
TRBV25-1	.	TRBJ2-1	TRBD2	CASSRAGGAGDEQFF	TGTGCCAGCAGTCGAGCGGGAGGAGCTGGGGATGAGCAGTTCTTC
TRBV5-4	.	TRBJ2-7	TRBD2	CASSQDPGTSEYF	TGTGCCAGCAGCCAGGATCCCGGGACTAGCGAGTACTTC
TRBV12-3/TRBV12-4	.	TRBJ1-1	.	CASRTDSPGAFF	TGTGCCAGCAGAACCGACAGCCCTGGAGCTTTCTTT
TRBV21-1	.	TRBJ1-5	.	CASSPSPQRNQPQHF	TGTGCCAGCAGCCCAAGCCCACAGCGCAATCAGCCCCAGCATTTT
TRBV11-3	.	TRBJ1-1	TRBD1	CASSPGGDGTEAFF	TGTGCCAGCAGCCCAGGGGGCGACGGCACTGAAGCTTTCTTT
TRBV10-2	.	TRBJ2-7	.	CASSEGPPNEQYF	TGCGCCAGCAGTGAGGGGCCCCCCAACGAGCAGTACTTC
TRBV2	.	TRBJ1-6	TRBD1	CASRLDRESSYNSPLHF	TGTGCCAGCAGACTGGACAGGGAGAGCTCCTATAATTCACCCCTCCACTTT
TRBV9	.	TRBJ2-7	TRBD1	CASSVGRDSYEQYF	TGTGCCAGCAGCGTAGGCAGGGACAGCTACGAGCAGTACTTC
TRBV27	.	TRBJ1-5	TRBD1	CASSFTGGGNQPQHF	TGTGCCAGCAGTTTTACAGGGGGCGGGAATCAGCCCCAGCATTTT
TRBV2	few	TRBJ1-2	.	CASSGGGRIGYGYTF	TGTGCCAGCAGCGGAGGCGGGCGGATAGGCTATGGCTACACCTTC